This T cell receptor (beta chain) was sequenced during a study of blood T cell repertoires in COVID-19. In the study overall: Italy, Spain and the United States were the sources of the convalescent and acute COVID-19 samples. Sources were T cells, B-cell-depleted T cells, or PBMCs; the material itself was cDNA or gDNA.

CDR1 and CDR2 from the germline V gene are MDHEN and SYDVKM. The CDR3 consists of 13 residues. Trimming cost V 4 bases and J 3 bases, with 9 bases left between them. Original analysis: Amplification of reference gene primers was used by the study to estimate nucleated cell counts. Produced via immunoSEQ multiplex PCR; TCRdb's table is partial and in-frame only. Clone size and the V and J calls come from that table; the DNA yielded D and trimming. The repertoire holds about 230,000 clones, 65% to 90% seen once, with roughly 7.4% in the top ten. The receptor was derived from a woman aged 45-60 years with acute or convalescent COVID-19. The chain joins TRBV28 to TRBJ1-2, with a weak D call TRBD1 (6 bases). The specimen sequenced was peripheral blood. The CDR3 spells CASSSTGYYGYTF. CDR3 DNA sequence: TGTGCCAGCAGTTCAACAGGGTACTATGGCTACACCTTC.